This T cell receptor beta chain was recorded in a study of T cells in Graves' hyperthyroidism and ophthalmopathy. This clonotype was counted ten times or more. The antigen remains unidentified. Per the germline V gene, CDR1 is DFQATT and CDR2 is SNEGSKA (reference sequence). The J segment lost 5 bases and the V segment lost 6 bases, leaving 13 bases of the junction unmatched. This CDR3 is 14 amino acids long. The CDR3 regions of TCR beta were amplified from RNA transcripts. The primer set for the first-round RT-PCR of the TCR CDR3 was HTBI. Each CDR3 protein is one row after TCRdb ran MiXCR on the multiplex PCR reads. The sample contains hundreds of thousands of distinct CDR3 sequences, over 15% of which appear only once. Study-wide results and caveats: Blood held most thyroid clonotypes expanded above 0.001 frequency.

Each diagnosis drew on symptoms, thyroxine, TRAb, thyroid ultrasound and orbital computed tomography findings. The sequence was collected from a woman under 30 with Graves' ophthalmopathy. Sequencing was carried out using blood. J is TRBJ2-7 and V is TRBV20-1; 7 nucleotides agree with TRBD2. Written as DNA, the CDR3 is TGCAGTGCCCATAAAGCGGGGCTGGTTGACGAGCAGTACTTC. This codes for CSAHKAGLVDEQYF.